The 18 T cell receptor beta chains listed next were all sequenced from one sample in a study of shared clonotypes between healthy human individuals. The method was immunoSEQ multiplex PCR; TCRdb's version includes in-frame clones alone and lacks a portion of them. The sample has about 680,000 clones; approximately 79% are singletons. Sequenced: memory CD4+ T cells sorted from blood. Noted subset: CD45RA-negative fraction. These receptors were obtained from a young woman in good health.

The gene calls are TRBV28 and TRBJ2-7; 10 bases line up with TRBD1. This CDR3 is 24 amino acids long. The V gene end was trimmed by 6 bases and the J gene end by 2 bases; junction bases not matched to a gene: 34. Germline lookup yields CDR1 MDHEN and CDR2 SYDVKM. This CDR3 is CASSTRWGGLPGTGATSLPYEQYF. The CDR3 coding sequence is TGTGCCAGCAGCACAAGATGGGGAGGGCTCCCCGGGACAGGGGCGACTAGCTTGCCCTACGAGCAGTACTTC.

The chain links TRBV7-2 to TRBJ2-7; TRBD2 is a possible D gene (6 bases). Trimming pared 5 bases from V and 1 base from J, leaving 18 bases between. The CDR3 is made up of 16 amino acids. Germline assignment: CDR1 SGHTA and CDR2 FQGNSA. The CDR3 sequence is CASSQTVLALSYEQYF. The CDR3, as DNA: TGTGCCAGCAGCCAGACCGTCCTAGCGCTTTCCTACGAGCAGTACTTC.

The chain combines TRBV6-5 with TRBJ2-1; 9 bases match TRBD2. Trimming took 9 bases from V and 6 from J; bases not matched to a gene: 9. CDR1 and CDR2 (germline): MNHEY, SVGAGI. The CDR3 totals 14 residues. Here the CDR3 DNA reads TGTGCCAGTGGTCTCGCGGGAGGGGGCAATGAGCAGTTCTTC. Residues: CASGLAGGGNEQFF.

The chain is built from TRBV11-2 and TRBJ2-2; the D gene is possibly TRBD2 (5 bases). CDR1 and CDR2 from the germline V gene are SGHAT and FQNNGV. Trimming took 1 base from V and 1 from J, leaving 13 bases between them. CDR3 size: 17 residues. CDR3 bases: TGTGCCAGCAGCTTAGGATCCAGCGGAGAGAACACCGGGGAGCTGTTTTTT. As protein: CASSLGSSGENTGELFF.

This clone is a singleton in its sample. The chain is built from TRBV10-3 and TRBJ1-3; D call uncertain. The CDR3 sequence is 14 residues long. Deletions cut 3 bases from V and 0 bases from J, with 6 bases between. The germline CDR1 and CDR2 sequences are ENHRY and SYGVKD. CDR3 bases: TGTGCCATCAGTGACGGAGCCTCTGGAAACACCATATATTTT. It is translated as CAISDGASGNTIYF.

This clone has more than one count but fewer than ten. CDR3 in DNA: TGTGCCAGCAGTCCGATAGCGGGAGGGCCGGCTCAGCAGTATTTT. As protein: CASSPIAGGPAQQYF. This sequence joins TRBV2 and TRBJ2-3, with 11 bases that match TRBD2. Germline values: CDR1 SNHLY, CDR2 FYNNEI. J gave up 11 bases and V 5 bases, and 12 bases lay outside the gene matches. This CDR3 contains 15 residues.

The V and J genes are TRBV11-2 and TRBJ1-1; D perhaps matches TRBD1 (5 bases). The length of the CDR3 is 14 residues. V gave up 4 bases and J gave up 1 base, with 10 bases separating them. Germline CDR1 and CDR2: SGHAT and FQNNGV. CDR3 protein: CASSWGVANTEAFF. In nucleotides, the CDR3 is TGTGCCAGCAGCTGGGGGGTCGCGAACACTGAAGCTTTCTTT.

The chain links TRBV2 to TRBJ2-1, with 10 bases that match TRBD2. The V gene's germline CDR1 is SNHLY and CDR2 FYNNEI. Trimming removed 6 bases from V and 6 bases from J; junction bases left unmatched: 8. This CDR3 has 15 residues. CDR3 residues: CASRERLAGLNEQFF. The DNA for the CDR3 is TGTGCCAGCAGGGAACGACTAGCGGGTCTCAATGAGCAGTTCTTC.

Many counts were recorded for this clone. V gene TRBV9 combines with J gene TRBJ1-2, with D unresolved. CDR1 and CDR2 from the germline V gene are SGDLS and YYNGEE. The CDR3 has 15 amino acids. Trimming pared 4 bases from V and 4 bases from J, leaving 17 bases between. DNA of the CDR3: TGTGCCAGCAGCCCTTCGGCACTTTCCACCTATGGCTACACCTTC. Translation: CASSPSALSTYGYTF.

In DNA form, the CDR3 reads TGCAGCACAAGACCCCGAGGGATGAACACTGAAGCTTTCTTT. Residues: CSTRPRGMNTEAFF. The rearrangement uses TRBV29-1 and TRBJ1-1; no firm D call. The CDR3 totals 14 residues. Trimming removed 8 bases from V and 0 bases from J, with 16 bases in between. Germline V gene lookup returns CDR1 SQVTM and CDR2 ANQGSEA.

The chain recombines TRBV30 with TRBJ1-2; D perhaps matches TRBD1 (5 bases). The CDR3 consists of 15 residues. CDR1 and CDR2 from the germline V gene are GTSNPN and SVGIG (reference sequence). Trimming cost V 1 base and J 4 bases, with 16 bases left between them. This CDR3 reads CAWSARAPGGYGYTF. DNA of the CDR3: TGTGCCTGGAGTGCCCGGGCACCTGGGGGCTATGGCTACACCTTC.

This chain links TRBV10-3 with TRBJ2-2; 11 positions match TRBD2. CDR1 and CDR2 from the germline V gene are ENHRY and SYGVKD. Trimming at V came to 4 bases and at J to 5 bases, leaving 0 bases not matched to a gene. The CDR3 is made up of 14 amino acids. CDR3 sequence reads: CAISGTSGTGELFF. As DNA, the CDR3 is TGTGCCATCAGTGGGACTAGCGGGACCGGGGAGCTGTTTTTT.

The gene calls are TRBV27 and TRBJ2-1, with D perhaps TRBD1 (6 bases). From germline, CDR1 is MNHEY and CDR2 SMNVEV (reference sequence). The CDR3 extends over 9 amino acids. V shed 8 bases and J shed 15 bases, with 11 bases lying between them. CDR3: CASHRATFF. In DNA, the CDR3 is TGTGCCAGCCACAGGGCGACGTTCTTC.

The sample holds a few counts of this clone. This sequence joins TRBV9 and TRBJ2-1; 7 bases fit TRBD2. Per germline, CDR1 SGDLS and CDR2 YYNGEE. The J segment lost 8 bases and the V segment lost 1 base, leaving 9 bases of the junction unmatched. This CDR3 spans 15 amino acids. The CDR3 protein is CASSVISGTTDEQFF. CDR3 bases: TGTGCCAGCAGCGTAATCAGCGGGACTACCGATGAGCAGTTCTTC.

The V call is TRBV18, the J call TRBJ1-1; no clear D. CDR1 is KGHSH and CDR2 is LQKENI in the germline V gene. This CDR3 is built from 15 residues. Trimming took off 3 bases at V and 3 bases at J, with 14 bases between the two ends. This CDR3 reads CASSPRGVTDTEAFF. Here the CDR3 DNA reads TGTGCCAGCTCACCCCGTGGGGTAACAGACACTGAAGCTTTCTTT.

This sequence joins TRBV5-1 and TRBJ2-7; D remains ambiguous. The CDR3 runs to 14 residues. From germline, CDR1 is SGHRS and CDR2 YFSETQ. Trimming left V 2 bases short and J 0 bases short, with 9 bases between. CDR3 nucleotide sequence: TGCGCCAGCAGCTTCGGCGCGGACTCCTACGAGCAGTACTTC. Amino acids: CASSFGADSYEQYF.

In its sample, this clone was seen once. The chain employs TRBV27 and TRBJ2-1; 9 nucleotides match TRBD2. Germline-derived CDR1 and CDR2 are MNHEY and SMNVEV (reference sequence). Unmatched junction bases numbered 8, after V lost 6 bases and J lost 5 bases. This CDR3 has 15 amino acids. Here the CDR3 DNA reads TGTGCCAGCAGAACATGGGCTAGCGGGAACAATGAGCAGTTCTTC. It codes for CASRTWASGNNEQFF.

This clone turned up a few times. This chain uses TRBV7-8 with TRBJ2-7, with D perhaps matching TRBD2 (6 bases). The V gene lost 1 base and the J gene lost 6 bases, with 13 bases spanning the gap. The germline V gene has CDR1 SGHVS and CDR2 FQNEAQ. The CDR3 totals 14 residues. The CDR3, as DNA: TGTGCCAGCAGCTTAGATCCGGGAGCGGGCGAGCAGTACTTC. Its translation is CASSLDPGAGEQYF.